Included here is one T cell receptor beta chain sequence, with context. V dropped 10 bases and J dropped 3; count of bases not matched to a gene: 6. The CDR3 sequence is 13 residues long. The source of the sample is a study of blood T cell repertoires in COVID-19. The overall study: Sites across the United States, Italy and Spain contributed samples from acute and convalescent COVID-19. From T cells, B-cell-depleted T cells, or PBMCs came the material, which was cDNA or gDNA.

As handled by the study authors: For nucleated cells, counts were estimated from reference gene primer amplification. Assay used: immunoSEQ multiplex PCR; TCRdb lists only in-frame clones, some missing. The V and J calls and clone size are taken from that table; D and trimming were inferred from the DNA. Here the sample spans over 300,000 clones, 90% being singletons. The specimen sequenced was peripheral blood. V is TRBV12-3 or TRBV12-4 and J is TRBJ1-5; TRBD1 matches at 7 bases. This sequence originates from a man aged 18 to 29 with active or convalescent COVID-19. As DNA, the CDR3 is TGTGCCACCACAGGGGCCACCAATCAGCCCCAGCATTTT. Translated: CATTGATNQPQHF.